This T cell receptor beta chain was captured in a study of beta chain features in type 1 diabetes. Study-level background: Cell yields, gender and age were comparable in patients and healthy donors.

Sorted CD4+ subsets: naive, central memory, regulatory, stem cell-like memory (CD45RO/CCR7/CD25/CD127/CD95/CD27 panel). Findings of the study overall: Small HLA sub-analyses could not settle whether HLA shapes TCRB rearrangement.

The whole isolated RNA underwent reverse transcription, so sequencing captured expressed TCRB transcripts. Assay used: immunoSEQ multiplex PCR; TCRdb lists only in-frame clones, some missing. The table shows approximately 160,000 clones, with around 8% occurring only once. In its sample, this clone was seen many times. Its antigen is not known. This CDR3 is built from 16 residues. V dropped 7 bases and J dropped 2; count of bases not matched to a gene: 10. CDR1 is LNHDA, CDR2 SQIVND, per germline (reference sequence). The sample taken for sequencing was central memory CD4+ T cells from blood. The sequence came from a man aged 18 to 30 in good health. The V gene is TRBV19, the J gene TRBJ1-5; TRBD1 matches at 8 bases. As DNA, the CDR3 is TGTGCCAGTATGGTCCAGGGGGCGGTTGGCAATCAGCCCCAGCATTTT. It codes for CASMVQGAVGNQPQHF.